The 5 T cell receptor beta chains below come from one sample, sequenced in a study of blood T cell repertoires in COVID-19 (dated by TCRdb to the early 2020s). Libraries were constructed by the immunoSEQ multiplex PCR assay. TCRdb took this table from immuneACCESS and kept in-frame rearrangements with V and J called. Such tables lack part of the clones; where checked against another copy, unresolved V genes explain under half of the gap, and the rest is unexplained. A total of some 320,000 clones appear in this sample, 89% of them only once. The top ten clonotypes cover approximately 4.7% of the sample. Sequencing was performed on PBMCs or T cells enriched from blood (not recorded which). The receptors originated from a man between 60 and 75 years old who had recovered from COVID-19.

The count of this clone is one. The genes are TRBV19 and TRBJ2-7, with D perhaps matching TRBD1 (6 bases). Trimming removed 10 bases at V and 3 bases at J, with 16 bases between. Germline V CDR1 and CDR2: LNHDA, SQIVND (reference sequence). This CDR3 has 13 residues. CDR3 loop: CATRGWPNYEQYF. In DNA, the CDR3 is TGTGCCACCAGGGGTTGGCCTAACTACGAGCAGTACTTC.

The gene calls are TRBV7-2 and TRBJ2-1; TRBD1 is a possible D gene (7 bases). V was trimmed by 3 bases and J by 2 bases, leaving 14 bases between them. This CDR3 comprises 16 residues. Germline CDR1 is SGHTA and CDR2 is FQGNSA. The CDR3 is CASSLWQGEAYNEQFF. As DNA, the CDR3 is TGTGCCAGCAGCTTGTGGCAGGGGGAGGCCTACAATGAGCAGTTCTTC.

The V and J genes are TRBV19 and TRBJ1-1; D is undetermined. CDR3 length equals 13 residues. With 3 bases removed from V and 1 base from J, the gap between germline ends came to 6 bases. Per the germline V gene, CDR1 is LNHDA and CDR2 is SQIVND (reference sequence). CDR3 sequence reads: CASSISRNTEAFF. Here the CDR3 DNA reads TGTGCCAGTAGTATTAGTCGGAACACTGAAGCTTTCTTT.

The chain carries TRBV6-2 or TRBV6-3 and TRBJ1-3; the D is unclear. V lost 0 bases, J lost 1 base, and 7 bases lay in between. Germline V CDR1 and CDR2: MNHEY, SVGEGT. The CDR3 sequence is 15 residues long. The CDR3, as DNA: TGTGCCAGCAGTTACTCGAGCGGGTCTGGAAACACCATATATTTT. It encodes CASSYSSGSGNTIYF.

Note on this clone: A junction end diverges from the germline sequence, so it may reflect a read error. The genes are TRBV7-2 and TRBJ1-1; no definite D call. Germline CDR1 SGHTA, CDR2 FQGNSA. There are 14 residues in the CDR3. For the CDR3, the DNA is TGTGCCAGCAGCCCCGTGGGCCTGAAAACTGAAGCTTTCTTT. This codes for CASSPVGLKTEAFF.